Following are 21 T cell receptor beta chains from one sample sequenced in a study of blood T cells in healthy people across ages. A second PCR, run for roughly 7 to 11 cycles, used a sample-barcoded 5' primer plus a J-beta primer mix. TCRdb re-derived calls from the 5' RACE reads in MiXCR, one entry per CDR3 protein. The sample includes about 1,500,000 distinct CDR3 sequences, roughly 40% seen only once; the top ten take approximately 7.9%. Sequencing used blood. The receptors were gathered from a woman younger than 35 in good health.

The chain combines TRBV29-1 with TRBJ1-1; a weak D match, TRBD1 (5 bases). Germline loops: CDR1 SQVTM, CDR2 ANQGSEA. Trimming removed 7 bases at V and 6 bases at J, with 15 bases between. There are 12 residues in the CDR3. The CDR3 spells CSAVSGGAEAFF. CDR3 coding DNA: TGCAGCGCGGTCTCTGGGGGGGCTGAAGCTTTCTTT.

This clonotype appeared once. The V and J genes are TRBV5-1 and TRBJ2-1; 7 bases align to TRBD2. CDR1 SGHRS and CDR2 YFSETQ come from the germline V gene. The J segment lost 3 bases and the V segment lost 2 bases, leaving 5 bases of the junction unmatched. There are 15 residues in the CDR3. The CDR3 DNA sequence: TGCGCCAGCAGCTTCCTAGCGGAGGACTACAATGAGCAGTTCTTC. This codes for CASSFLAEDYNEQFF. Filled out from reference TRBV5-1 and TRBJ2-1, the complete variable domain reads KAGVTQTPRYLIKTRGQQVTLSCSPISGHRSVSWYQQTPGQGLQFLFEYFSETQRNKGNFPGRFSGRQFSNSRSEMNVSTLELGDSALYLCASSFLAEDYNEQFFGPGTRLTVL.

This clonotype turned up a few times. The V and J genes are TRBV3-1 and TRBJ2-5, with D uncertain. The CDR3 sequence is 15 residues long. V lost 4 bases and J lost 0, with 12 bases in between. Per the germline V gene, CDR1 is LGHDT and CDR2 is YNNKEL (reference sequence). The CDR3 nucleotides read TGTGCCAGCAGCCTGAACCCCTCGGACCAAGAGACCCAGTACTTC. Amino acid sequence: CASSLNPSDQETQYF.

The genes are TRBV5-4 and TRBJ2-6; possibly TRBD1 for D (5 bases). The CDR3 length is 14 residues. The V gene's germline CDR1 is SGHNT and CDR2 YYREEE (reference sequence). Trimming left V 1 base short and J 4 bases short, with 6 bases between. In nucleotides, the CDR3 is TGTGCCAGCAGCTTGTGGACAGGGGCCAACGTCCTGACTTTC. Its translation is CASSLWTGANVLTF.

V gene TRBV6-2 or TRBV6-3 combines with J gene TRBJ2-2; maybe TRBD2 (6 bases). Germline V gene data show CDR1 as MNHEY and CDR2 as SVGEGT. The length of the CDR3 is 14 residues. V lost 9 bases, J lost 7 bases, and 18 bases lay in between. CDR3: CASGTRLFGGELFF. In DNA form, the CDR3 reads TGTGCCAGTGGGACTCGACTTTTCGGCGGGGAGCTGTTTTTT.

This chain links TRBV18 with TRBJ2-1; 15 nucleotides agree with TRBD2. The CDR3 extends over 16 amino acids. With V trimmed by 3 bases and J by 8 bases, 5 bases remained unmatched. Germline-derived CDR1 and CDR2 are KGHSH and LQKENI. CDR3 in amino acids: CASSPRTSGGADEQFF. The CDR3 DNA is TGTGCCAGCTCACCCCGGACTAGCGGGGGGGCCGATGAGCAGTTCTTC. Full variable domain (rest looked up from reference TRBV18 and TRBJ2-1): NAGVMQNPRHLVRRRGQEARLRCSPMKGHSHVYWYRQLPEEGLKFMVYLQKENIIDESGMPKERFSAEFPKEGPSILRIQQVVRGDSAAYFCASSPRTSGGADEQFFGPGTRLTVL.

This clonotype was seen once. The chain employs TRBV7-2 and TRBJ2-2; possibly TRBD2 for D (6 bases). Germline values: CDR1 SGHTA, CDR2 FQGNSA. The V end lost 2 bases, the J end lost 4 bases, and 14 bases lay between the germline ends. This CDR3 spans 16 amino acids. The CDR3 loop reads CASSLLNGGSTGELFF. In DNA, the CDR3 is TGTGCCAGCAGCTTACTCAACGGGGGTTCCACCGGGGAGCTGTTTTTT.

Regarding this clonotype: This may stem from a read error, because a much larger clone lies one nucleotide away. CDR3: CSVDFTGGEQFF. CDR3 nucleotides: TGCAGCGTTGATTTCACCGGCGGAGAGCAGTTCTTC. This chain joins TRBV29-1 and TRBJ2-1; no clear D gene. Trimming took off 3 bases at V and 10 bases at J, with 13 bases between the two ends. Germline CDR1 is SQVTM and CDR2 is ANQGSEA. CDR3 length: 12 residues.

In DNA form, the CDR3 reads TGTGCCAGCAGCTTAAATAGACAGGATGGCTACACCTTC. Encoded protein: CASSLNRQDGYTF. The rearrangement links TRBV11-2 to TRBJ1-2, with a tentative D call TRBD1 (6 bases). Germline lookup yields CDR1 SGHAT and CDR2 FQNNGV. The CDR3 extends over 13 amino acids. Trimming took off 2 bases at V and 6 bases at J, with 10 bases between the two ends.

The chain has TRBV10-1 and TRBJ1-1; possible D gene TRBD1, 5 bases. The CDR3 is 13 residues long. Germline CDR1 and CDR2: WNHNN and SYGVQD (reference sequence). Trimming removed 6 bases from V and 4 bases from J, with 12 bases in between. The CDR3 loop is CASRAGAGTEAFF. The CDR3 DNA reads TGCGCCAGCAGAGCCGGGGCCGGCACTGAAGCTTTCTTT.

This clonotype is a singleton in its sample. The rearrangement joins TRBV6-5 to TRBJ1-2; possible D gene TRBD1, 6 bases. CDR1 MNHEY and CDR2 SVGAGI come from the germline V gene. V shed 6 bases and J shed 9 bases, with 11 bases lying between them. This CDR3 contains 11 residues. DNA for the CDR3: TGTGCCAGCAGACAGGGACGGAGCTACACCTTC. Amino acid sequence: CASRQGRSYTF.

This clonotype was recorded a few times. This chain links TRBV5-1 with TRBJ2-3; 7 bases align to TRBD1. There are 16 residues in the CDR3. Germline V CDR1 and CDR2: SGHRS, YFSETQ. V was clipped by 4 bases and J by 3 bases; unmatched bases: 11. In DNA form, the CDR3 reads TGCGCCAGCAGCAAGGGGACAGCAGTGGAGACAGATACGCAGTATTTT. Translation: CASSKGTAVETDTQYF.

Many counts were recorded for this clonotype. This chain links TRBV4-2 with TRBJ2-3; a possible D gene is TRBD2 (5 bases). Trimming left V 3 bases short and J 0 bases short, with 10 bases between. The CDR3 runs to 15 residues. CDR1 is LGHNA, CDR2 YNFKEQ, per germline. The CDR3 sequence: CASSQLEGSTDTQYF. The CDR3 DNA follows: TGTGCCAGCAGCCAGCTCGAGGGTAGCACAGATACGCAGTATTTT.

V is TRBV7-9 and J is TRBJ1-2; no clear D gene. Per the germline V gene, CDR1 is SEHNR and CDR2 is FQNEAQ (reference sequence). V lost 2 bases to trimming and J lost 3 bases, with 10 bases between them. CDR3 length equals 14 residues. CDR3 residues: CASSLSLADYGYTF. The CDR3 DNA is TGTGCCAGCAGCTTATCTTTGGCAGACTATGGCTACACCTTC.

Of note for this clonotype: Germline and junction disagree at one end, which may indicate a read error. The J gene is TRBJ2-7, the V gene TRBV12-3 or TRBV12-4; perhaps D is TRBD1 or TRBD2 (5 bases each). The CDR3 covers 13 residues. The CDR3, as DNA: TGTGCCAGCAGTTTGAGGGGACCCTACAAGCAGTACTTC. This encodes CASSLRGPYKQYF.

This chain links TRBV6-2 or TRBV6-3 with TRBJ2-3, with 8 bases identical to TRBD2. There are 13 residues in the CDR3. J lost 12 bases, V lost 5 bases, and 10 bases had no gene match. In germline, CDR1 is MNHEY, CDR2 SVGEGT. CDR3 sequence: CASSDGGRGAQYF. The CDR3 nucleotides are TGTGCCAGCAGTGACGGAGGGCGGGGGGCTCAGTATTTT.

V is TRBV7-9 and J is TRBJ2-3, with 7 bases aligning to TRBD1. J gave up 0 bases and V 5 bases, and 14 bases lay outside the gene matches. This CDR3 is 18 amino acids long. The germline V gene has CDR1 SEHNR and CDR2 FQNEAQ (reference sequence). The CDR3 DNA sequence: TGTGCCAGCAGCCCTGATCTTGCCGGGACAGTCAGCACAGATACGCAGTATTTT. Amino acid sequence: CASSPDLAGTVSTDTQYF.

This clonotype showed up just a few times. The V call is TRBV20-1, the J call TRBJ2-5; the D gene is possibly TRBD1 (5 bases). TRBJ2-7 matches the DNA end more closely, so the J call is doubtful. The germline gives CDR1 DFQATT, CDR2 SNEGSKA (reference sequence). The CDR3 runs to 14 residues. As DNA, the CDR3 is TGCAGTGCTAGCGTGGGGCGCTCTCCCTACGAGCAGTACTTC. This gives the protein CSASVGRSPYEQYF.

J is TRBJ2-3 and V is TRBV11-2; D not certain. The CDR3 contains 17 residues. V was cut by 5 bases and J by 0 bases, with 18 bases left in between. The V gene's germline CDR1 is SGHAT and CDR2 FQNNGV. CDR3 loop: CASSPPGRLPSTDTQYF. CDR3 bases: TGTGCCAGCAGCCCTCCCGGCCGCCTCCCTAGCACAGATACGCAGTATTTT.

The chain carries TRBV4-2 and TRBJ2-1; 9 positions agree with TRBD1. The DNA end is a closer match to TRBJ2-7, so the J assignment may be wrong. CDR3 length: 15 residues. In germline, CDR1 is LGHNA, CDR2 YNFKEQ. The CDR3 nucleotides are TGTGCCAGCAGCCAAGATCGGGACAGGGTCAATGAGCAGTACTTC. Translated: CASSQDRDRVNEQYF.

This clonotype was seen more than once but under ten times. This sequence joins TRBV29-1 and TRBJ2-3; D not certain. This CDR3 has 14 residues. V was shortened by 6 bases and J by 2 bases, with 15 bases between the two germline ends. The germline CDR1 and CDR2 sequences are SQVTM and ANQGSEA. The CDR3 protein is CSVGVAGPTDTQYF. Here the CDR3 DNA reads TGCAGCGTGGGCGTCGCAGGACCCACAGATACGCAGTATTTT.